This entry lists 5 T cell receptor beta chains sequenced from one sample in a study of blood T cell repertoires in COVID-19. The method was immunoSEQ multiplex PCR; TCRdb's version includes in-frame clones alone and lacks a portion of them. In the table there are approximately 34,000 clones, 80% to 90% of which are singletons. The source material was peripheral blood. These TCRs come from a human donor in a cohort sampled during active COVID-19.

The chain has TRBV2 and TRBJ2-6; D remains unclear. Per germline, CDR1 SNHLY and CDR2 FYNNEI. This CDR3 contains 15 residues. The CDR3 DNA is TGTGCTACCCATCTTGGGCCCTCTGGGGCCAACGTCCTGACTTTC. This sequence encodes CATHLGPSGANVLTF.

The V gene is TRBV7-2, the J gene TRBJ2-3; possibly TRBD2 for D (6 bases). CDR1 and CDR2 from the germline V gene are SGHTA and FQGNSA. This CDR3 spans 12 amino acids. Between the trimmed V and J ends, which lost 8 bases and 3 bases, there was a span of 9 bases. This chain's CDR3 is CASGRFTDTQYF. The CDR3 DNA follows: TGTGCCAGCGGGAGGTTTACAGATACGCAGTATTTT.

The rearrangement joins TRBV9 to TRBJ2-1; 8 nucleotides match TRBD2. V lost 4 bases, J lost 3 bases, and 6 bases stayed unmatched. The germline V gene has CDR1 SGDLS and CDR2 YYNGEE. The CDR3 length is 15 residues. CDR3 nucleotide sequence: TGTGCCAGCAGCCCCGGGGGGGAGAACTACAATGAGCAGTTCTTC. This encodes CASSPGGENYNEQFF.

The chain links TRBV5-4 to TRBJ2-7, with D tentatively TRBD1 (6 bases). Between the trimmed V and J ends, which lost 2 bases and 4 bases, there was a span of 16 bases. The CDR3 spans 15 residues. From germline, CDR1 is SGHNT and CDR2 YYREEE (reference sequence). The CDR3: CASSFVGALVYEQYF. The DNA for the CDR3 is TGTGCCAGCAGCTTCGTGGGGGCGCTGGTATACGAGCAGTACTTC.

The chain couples TRBV4-1 to TRBJ2-7, with D perhaps TRBD1 (5 bases). The length of the CDR3 is 15 residues. CDR1 is MGHRA, CDR2 YSYEKL, per germline. V lost 1 base and J 2 bases, leaving 12 bases between the germline ends. For the CDR3, the DNA is TGCGCCAGCAGCCAAGGCCAGGGCATCACCTACGAGCAGTACTTC. Translation gives CASSQGQGITYEQYF.